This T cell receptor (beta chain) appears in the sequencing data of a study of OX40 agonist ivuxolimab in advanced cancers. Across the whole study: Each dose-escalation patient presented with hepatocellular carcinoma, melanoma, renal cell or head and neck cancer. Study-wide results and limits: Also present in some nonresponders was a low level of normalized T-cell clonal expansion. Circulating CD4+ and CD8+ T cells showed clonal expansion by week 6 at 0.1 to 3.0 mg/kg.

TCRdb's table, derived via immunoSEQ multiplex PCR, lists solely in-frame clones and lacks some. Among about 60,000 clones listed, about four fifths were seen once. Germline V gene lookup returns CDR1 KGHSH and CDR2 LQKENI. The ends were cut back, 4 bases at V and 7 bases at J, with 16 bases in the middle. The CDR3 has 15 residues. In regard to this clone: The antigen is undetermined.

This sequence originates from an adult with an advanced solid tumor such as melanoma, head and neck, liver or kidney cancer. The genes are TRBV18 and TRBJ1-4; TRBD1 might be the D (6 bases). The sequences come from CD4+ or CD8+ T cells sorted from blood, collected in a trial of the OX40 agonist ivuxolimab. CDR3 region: CASSRPSQQGEKLFF. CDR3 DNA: TGTGCCAGCTCACGTCCATCTCAACAGGGTGAAAAACTGTTTTTT.